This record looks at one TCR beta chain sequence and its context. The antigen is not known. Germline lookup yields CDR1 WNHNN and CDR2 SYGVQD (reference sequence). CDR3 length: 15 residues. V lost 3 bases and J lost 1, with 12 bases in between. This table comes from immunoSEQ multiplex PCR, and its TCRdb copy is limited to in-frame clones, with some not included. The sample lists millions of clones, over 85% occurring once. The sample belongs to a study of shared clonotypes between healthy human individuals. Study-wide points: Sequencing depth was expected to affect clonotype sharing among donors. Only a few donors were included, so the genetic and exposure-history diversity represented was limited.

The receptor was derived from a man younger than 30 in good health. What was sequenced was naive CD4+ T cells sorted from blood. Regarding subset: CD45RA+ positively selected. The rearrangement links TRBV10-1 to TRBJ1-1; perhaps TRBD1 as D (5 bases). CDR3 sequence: CASSDGTVTNTEAFF. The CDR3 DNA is TGCGCCAGCAGTGATGGGACCGTAACGAACACTGAAGCTTTCTTT.